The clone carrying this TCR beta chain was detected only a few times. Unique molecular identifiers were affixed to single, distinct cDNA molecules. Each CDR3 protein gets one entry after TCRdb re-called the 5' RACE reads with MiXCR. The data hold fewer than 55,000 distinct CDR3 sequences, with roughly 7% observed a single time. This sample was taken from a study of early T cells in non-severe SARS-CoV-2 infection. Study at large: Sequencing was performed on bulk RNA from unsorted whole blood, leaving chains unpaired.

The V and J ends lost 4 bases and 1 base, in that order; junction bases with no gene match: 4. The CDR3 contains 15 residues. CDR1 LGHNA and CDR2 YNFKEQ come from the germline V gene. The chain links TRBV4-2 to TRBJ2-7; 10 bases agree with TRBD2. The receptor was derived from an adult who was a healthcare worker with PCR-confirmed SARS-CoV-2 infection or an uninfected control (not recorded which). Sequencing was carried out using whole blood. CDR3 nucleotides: TGTGCCAGCAGCCGCGGGACTAGCGTTTCCTACGAGCAGTACTTC. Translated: CASSRGTSVSYEQYF.